This is a list of T cell receptor beta chains from one sample in a study of beta chain features in type 1 diabetes. Data came from immunoSEQ multiplex PCR; TCRdb stores just in-frame clones and leaves some out. The data hold approximately 340,000 clones, with less than 15% observed a single time. Sequencing used naive CD4+ T cells from blood. The receptors derive from a woman between 18 and 30 years old in good health. The CDR3 runs from the conserved cysteine through the conserved F or W. Each record gives: CDR3 DNA, CDR3 protein, J gene, V gene, D gene, clone size. A D gene is named only where the DNA matches it firmly. Clone size appears in some rows only: once, few, many, or a class for an expanded clone.

DNA: TGCGCCAGCAGCCAAGACAGGGTAGGGGGTGAAAAACTGTTTTTT
CDR3: CASSQDRVGGEKLFF
J: TRBJ1-4
V: TRBV4-3
D: NA
size: NA

DNA: TGCAGCGGAAGTAACAGAGCCCCCTTCGGCTACACCTTC
CDR3: CSGSNRAPFGYTF
J: TRBJ1-2
V: TRBV29-1
D: NA
size: few

DNA: TGTGCCAGCAGCCGTGACACTAGCGGGAGAGGGGAGCAGTACTTC
CDR3: CASSRDTSGRGEQYF
J: TRBJ2-7
V: TRBV7-2
D: TRBD2
size: NA

DNA: TGTGCCAGTAGTAAGGGGGCCGGGACAGCCAGGACTGAAGCTTTCTTT
CDR3: CASSKGAGTARTEAFF
J: TRBJ1-1
V: TRBV19
D: TRBD1
size: NA

DNA: TGTGCCAGCAGTGAAGGGACTAGCTCCTACGAGCAGTACTTC
CDR3: CASSEGTSSYEQYF
J: TRBJ2-7
V: TRBV2
D: TRBD2
size: NA

DNA: TGTGCCAGCAGTCCAGGCTGGGACTTCAAAAACATTCAGTACTTC
CDR3: CASSPGWDFKNIQYF
J: TRBJ2-4
V: TRBV4-2
D: NA
size: NA

DNA: TGTGCCAGCTTCTCCGGGACAGGGGTTGCCGAGCAGTACTTC
CDR3: CASFSGTGVAEQYF
J: TRBJ2-7
V: TRBV28
D: TRBD1
size: few

DNA: TGTGCCCTGGGGGCAGAACCCTATCAGCCCCAGCATTTT
CDR3: CALGAEPYQPQHF
J: TRBJ1-5
V: TRBV6-1
D: NA
size: NA

DNA: TGCAGCGTTCGACAGCTTCTTAATGAAAAACTGTTTTTT
CDR3: CSVRQLLNEKLFF
J: TRBJ1-4
V: TRBV29-1
D: NA
size: NA

DNA: TGTGCCAGCAGCGTATTCGCCGGACTAGCGGGATGGAATGAGCAGTTCTTC
CDR3: CASSVFAGLAGWNEQFF
J: TRBJ2-1
V: TRBV9
D: TRBD2
size: NA

DNA: TGTGCCAGCAGTTTATGGGGGACAGGCTCCTACGAGCAGTACTTC
CDR3: CASSLWGTGSYEQYF
J: TRBJ2-7
V: TRBV28
D: TRBD1
size: few

DNA: TGTGCCAGCAGCTTAGCCGGGTTCTACGAGCAGTACTTC
CDR3: CASSLAGFYEQYF
J: TRBJ2-7
V: TRBV7-3
D: NA
size: few

DNA: TGTGCCTGGAGCGGGACTCTCGTGGAGCTGTTTTTT
CDR3: CAWSGTLVELFF
J: TRBJ2-2
V: TRBV30
D: NA
size: few

DNA: TGCGCCAGCAGCCCCTACGGGGGGCAGGGGATTTCCTACGAGCAGTACTTC
CDR3: CASSPYGGQGISYEQYF
J: TRBJ2-7
V: TRBV5-1
D: NA
size: few